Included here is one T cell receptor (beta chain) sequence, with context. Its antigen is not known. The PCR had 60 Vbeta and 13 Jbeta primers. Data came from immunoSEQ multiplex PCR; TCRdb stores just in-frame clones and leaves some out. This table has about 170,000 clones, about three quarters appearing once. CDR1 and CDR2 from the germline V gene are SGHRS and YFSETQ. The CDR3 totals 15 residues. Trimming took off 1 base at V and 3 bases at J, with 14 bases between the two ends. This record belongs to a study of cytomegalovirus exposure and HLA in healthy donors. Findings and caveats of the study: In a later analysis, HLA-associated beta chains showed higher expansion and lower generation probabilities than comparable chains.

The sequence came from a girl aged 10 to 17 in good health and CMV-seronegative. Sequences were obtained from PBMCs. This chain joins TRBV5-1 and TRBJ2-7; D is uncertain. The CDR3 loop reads CASSLTRAFLYEQYF. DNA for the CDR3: TGCGCCAGCAGCTTGACGCGAGCCTTCCTCTACGAGCAGTACTTC. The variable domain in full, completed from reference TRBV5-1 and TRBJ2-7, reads KAGVTQTPRYLIKTRGQQVTLSCSPISGHRSVSWYQQTPGQGLQFLFEYFSETQRNKGNFPGRFSGRQFSNSRSEMNVSTLELGDSALYLCASSLTRAFLYEQYFGPGTRLTVT.